The clone carrying this T cell receptor (beta chain) is a singleton in its sample. Its target is not known. Sample-barcoded 5' priming and a J-beta primer mix drove a second PCR of roughly 6 to 12 cycles. TCRdb itself ran the 5' RACE reads through MiXCR, one entry per CDR3 protein. Among over a million distinct CDR3 sequences listed, approximately 59% were seen once. Germline V gene data show CDR1 as LGHNA and CDR2 as YSLEER. The CDR3 is 15 amino acids. V was clipped by 0 bases and J by 8 bases, with 16 bases between them. This sample stems from a study of blood T cells in healthy people across ages. Study-level information: T cells yielded about one barcoded beta molecule per two cells through template switching.

Findings of the study overall: Since the PBMCs were unsorted, naive and antigen-experienced cells could not be conclusively compared.

This TCR came from a man between 18 and 29 years old in good health. V and J are TRBV4-3 and TRBJ1-2; D call uncertain. Sequenced: blood. CDR3 nucleotide sequence: TGCGCCAGCAGCCAAGATAGGGCGGGGAGCTGGGGCTACACCTTC. Protein: CASSQDRAGSWGYTF.